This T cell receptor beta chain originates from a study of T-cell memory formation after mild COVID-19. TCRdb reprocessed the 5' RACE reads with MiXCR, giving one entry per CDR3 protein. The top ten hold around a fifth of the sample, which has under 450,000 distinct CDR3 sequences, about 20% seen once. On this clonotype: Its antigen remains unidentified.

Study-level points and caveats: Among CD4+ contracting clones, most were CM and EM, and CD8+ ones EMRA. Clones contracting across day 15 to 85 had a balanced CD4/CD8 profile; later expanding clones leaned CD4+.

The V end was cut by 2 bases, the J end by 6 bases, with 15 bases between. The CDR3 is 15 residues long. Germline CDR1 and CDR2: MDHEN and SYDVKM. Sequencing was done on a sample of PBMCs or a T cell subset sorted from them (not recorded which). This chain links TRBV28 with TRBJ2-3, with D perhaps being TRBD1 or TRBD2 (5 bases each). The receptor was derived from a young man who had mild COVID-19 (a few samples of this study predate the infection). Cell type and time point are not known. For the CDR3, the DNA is TGTGCCAGCAGTTTAGGGGGAGTAGTACGGGATACGCAGTATTTT. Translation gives CASSLGGVVRDTQYF.